These 11 T cell receptor beta chains were sequenced from one sample in a study of T cell clones after liver transplantation. Sequencing used immunoSEQ multiplex PCR; TCRdb keeps in-frame clones, though not all of them. The sample lists tens of thousands of clones, about 70% occurring once. The sample consisted of CD4+ T cells from blood, taken before liver transplant. The receptor set was obtained from a human donor who received a liver transplant.

The rearrangement links TRBV30 to TRBJ2-7; TRBD1 matches 7 bases. Trimming took 4 bases from V and 5 from J; bases not matched to a gene: 5. The CDR3 has 12 amino acids. The germline gives CDR1 GTSNPN, CDR2 SVGIG (reference sequence). The CDR3: CAWTRQGNEQYF. The CDR3 DNA follows: TGTGCCTGGACCCGACAGGGCAACGAGCAGTACTTC.

This chain uses TRBV6-5 with TRBJ1-2; no definite D call. Trimming stripped 5 bases from V and 10 bases from J, with 11 bases between. The germline gives CDR1 MNHEY, CDR2 SVGAGI. CDR3 length equals 11 residues. The CDR3 here is CASSAGRFYTF. As DNA, the CDR3 is TGTGCCAGCAGTGCCGGGAGGTTCTACACCTTC.

The rearrangement uses TRBV10-3 and TRBJ1-6; 11 bases match TRBD1. This CDR3 spans 14 amino acids. Germline assignment: CDR1 ENHRY and CDR2 SYGVKD. V shed 10 bases, J shed 10 bases, and the junction held 9 bases outside the gene matches. CDR3 in amino acids: CATLGQGDRSPLHF. CDR3 bases: TGTGCCACCCTGGGACAGGGGGACAGGTCACCCCTCCACTTT.

The chain couples TRBV5-5 to TRBJ1-1; D gene uncertain. V dropped 0 bases and J dropped 2 bases, with 8 bases sitting between them. CDR3 size: 14 residues. Germline V lookup: CDR1 SGHKS, CDR2 YYEKEE (reference sequence). The CDR3 coding sequence is TGTGCCAGCAGCTTGGTGGTAACTAACACTGAAGCTTTCTTT. Translating it yields CASSLVVTNTEAFF. Together with reference TRBV5-5 and TRBJ1-1, the CDR3 gives the full variable domain: DAGVTQSPTHLIKTRGQQVTLRCSPISGHKSVSWYQQVLGQGPQFIFQYYEKEERGRGNFPDRFSARQFPNYSSELNVNALLLGDSALYLCASSLVVTNTEAFFGQGTRLTVV.

The rearrangement links TRBV9 to TRBJ1-2, with a possible D match to TRBD1 (5 bases). This CDR3 has 12 amino acids. Trimming removed 0 bases at V and 8 bases at J, with 8 bases between. Germline CDR1 reads SGDLS; CDR2 reads YYNGEE. CDR3 sequence (DNA): TGTGCCAGCAGCGTAGACAGGCACGGCTACACCTTC. Translating gives CASSVDRHGYTF.

The gene calls are TRBV27 and TRBJ2-1; TRBD2 agrees at 7 bases. Germline CDR1 is MNHEY and CDR2 is SMNVEV (reference sequence). Trimming at V came to 2 bases and at J to 4 bases, leaving 5 bases not matched to a gene. This CDR3 has 15 residues. This chain's CDR3 is CASSLAGDPYNEQFF. The CDR3 DNA sequence: TGTGCCAGCAGTTTAGCGGGGGATCCATACAATGAGCAGTTCTTC.

The chain employs TRBV29-1 and TRBJ1-1; D might be TRBD1 (5 bases). Trimming shortened V by 3 bases and J by 1 base, and 9 bases separated the two germline ends. Germline V lookup: CDR1 SQVTM, CDR2 ANQGSEA. CDR3 size: 13 residues. The CDR3: CSVETGGNTEAFF. The CDR3, as DNA: TGCAGCGTTGAGACGGGGGGGAACACTGAAGCTTTCTTT.

The chain recombines TRBV6-1 with TRBJ2-7, with D perhaps TRBD2 (5 bases). Germline CDR1 reads MNHNS; CDR2 reads SASEGT. The V gene lost 6 bases and the J gene lost 4 bases, with 7 bases spanning the gap. This CDR3 has 11 residues. The CDR3 bases are TGTGCCAGCAGCGGACTGTACGAGCAGTACTTC. It encodes CASSGLYEQYF.

There are many counts of this clone. The CDR3 sequence: CASSLGQGASGELFF. The DNA for the CDR3 is TGTGCCAGCAGCTTAGGACAGGGGGCATCCGGGGAGCTGTTTTTT. The chain links TRBV7-8 to TRBJ2-2; TRBD1 matches 10 bases. The V segment lost 1 base and the J segment 6 bases; nucleotides outside the gene matches: 2. The CDR3 consists of 15 residues. Germline values: CDR1 SGHVS, CDR2 FQNEAQ.

The chain recombines TRBV7-2 with TRBJ2-7; TRBD2 might be the D (6 bases). Germline V gene sequence: CDR1 SGHTA, CDR2 FQGNSA. V was shortened by 1 base and J by 0 bases, with 13 bases between the two germline ends. The CDR3 loop spans 16 amino acids. CDR3 sequence: CASSLVGGVSSYEQYF. CDR3 nucleotide sequence: TGTGCCAGCAGCTTAGTAGGCGGGGTAAGCTCCTACGAGCAGTACTTC.

J is TRBJ1-5 and V is TRBV19, with 10 bases identical to TRBD1. The CDR3 is 14 amino acids. V lost 1 base to trimming and J lost 7 bases; unmatched junction nucleotides: 1. Germline CDR1 and CDR2: LNHDA and SQIVND (reference sequence). The CDR3 DNA sequence: TGTGCCAGTAGTATAGGGACAGGGGGGCAGCCCCAGCATTTT. This gives the protein CASSIGTGGQPQHF.